These T cell receptor beta chains were read from a single sample in a study of Graves' ophthalmopathy and Graves' hyperthyroidism. TCRdb re-called the multiplex PCR reads with MiXCR, one entry per CDR3 protein. The sample yields around 1.1 million distinct CDR3 sequences, 35% to 45% seen once. The sample taken for sequencing was peripheral blood or thyroid tissue (not recorded which). Receptors originate from an adult man with Graves' hyperthyroidism. Each CDR3 is given with its conserved first and last residue. The D gene is left open where the match is weak. Some rows have no size entry. The others give once, few or many, or a class for an expanded clone.

J gene: TRBJ1-2; D gene: NA; V gene: TRBV2; clone size: many; CDR3 length: 15; CDR3 DNA: TGTGCCAGCAGTGAATGGGCAGAGGGGGACTATGGCTACACCTTC; CDR3 protein: CASSEWAEGDYGYTF
J gene: TRBJ2-7; D gene: NA; V gene: TRBV12-3/TRBV12-4; clone size: many; CDR3 length: 12; CDR3 DNA: TGTGCCAGCACTAGCGAGACCTACGAGCAGTACTTC; CDR3 protein: CASTSETYEQYF
J gene: TRBJ2-7; D gene: NA; V gene: TRBV7-9; clone size: many; CDR3 length: 13; CDR3 DNA: TGTGCCAGCAGCTCGGATTCAACCTACGAGCAGTACTTC; CDR3 protein: CASSSDSTYEQYF
J gene: TRBJ1-2; D gene: TRBD1; V gene: TRBV10-3; clone size: NA; CDR3 length: 15; CDR3 DNA: TGTGCCATCAGTCGCCCGACAGGGCCTAACTATGGCTACACCTTC; CDR3 protein: CAISRPTGPNYGYTF
J gene: TRBJ2-5; D gene: TRBD2; V gene: TRBV20-1; clone size: NA; CDR3 length: 16; CDR3 DNA: TGCAGTGCTAGAGATTCACTAGCGGGGAGGGTGGAGACCCAGTACTTC; CDR3 protein: CSARDSLAGRVETQYF
J gene: TRBJ1-5; D gene: TRBD1; V gene: TRBV6-1; clone size: many; CDR3 length: 14; CDR3 DNA: TGTGCCACCATGGAGACGCAGGGGGCCAGGGCCCAGCATTTT; CDR3 protein: CATMETQGARAQHF
J gene: TRBJ2-7; D gene: NA; V gene: TRBV7-8; clone size: NA; CDR3 length: 12; CDR3 DNA: TGTGCCAGCAGGTCTGACGGCTACGAGCAGTACTTC; CDR3 protein: CASRSDGYEQYF
J gene: TRBJ2-7; D gene: TRBD1; V gene: TRBV14; clone size: NA; CDR3 length: 16; CDR3 DNA: TGTGCCAGCAGCCAAGTGGACAGGGGGCTTAACTACGAGCAGTACTTC; CDR3 protein: CASSQVDRGLNYEQYF
J gene: TRBJ2-5; D gene: TRBD1; V gene: TRBV15; clone size: NA; CDR3 length: 15; CDR3 DNA: TGTGCCACCAGCAGCGGGACAGGGGGCAAGGAGACCCAGTACTTC; CDR3 protein: CATSSGTGGKETQYF
J gene: TRBJ2-6; D gene: NA; V gene: TRBV7-2; clone size: few; CDR3 length: 17; CDR3 DNA: TGTGCCAGCAGTTACGTGGGACGGCCCTCTGGGGCCAACGTCCTGACTTTC; CDR3 protein: CASSYVGRPSGANVLTF
J gene: TRBJ1-1; D gene: TRBD1; V gene: TRBV29-1; clone size: many; CDR3 length: 15; CDR3 DNA: TGCAGCGTTGGGGGACAGGGGATGGTGAACACTGAAGCTTTCTTT; CDR3 protein: CSVGGQGMVNTEAFF
J gene: TRBJ1-5; D gene: NA; V gene: TRBV19; clone size: NA; CDR3 length: 15; CDR3 DNA: TGTGCCAGCAGCTCGATGGGGGACATCAATCAGCCCCAGCATTTT; CDR3 protein: CASSSMGDINQPQHF
J gene: TRBJ2-5; D gene: TRBD1; V gene: TRBV7-2; clone size: many; CDR3 length: 15; CDR3 DNA: TGTGCCAGCAGCTTACTCCGGGCAGGGGGAGAGACCCAGTACTTC; CDR3 protein: CASSLLRAGGETQYF
J gene: TRBJ1-5; D gene: NA; V gene: TRBV2; clone size: many; CDR3 length: 14; CDR3 DNA: TGTGCCAGCAACTGGGATAGCTCTAATCAGCCCCAGCATTTT; CDR3 protein: CASNWDSSNQPQHF
J gene: TRBJ1-1; D gene: TRBD1; V gene: TRBV7-9; clone size: NA; CDR3 length: 17; CDR3 DNA: TGTGCCAGCAGTGCCGGGAGCAGGGGGCTGTCGGACACTGAAGCTTTCTTT; CDR3 protein: CASSAGSRGLSDTEAFF